The T cell receptor (beta chain) described here comes from a study of TIL therapy for anti-PD-1-resistant metastatic lung cancer. This clone was recorded once. Trimming at V came to 1 base and at J to 8 bases, leaving 7 bases not matched to a gene. The germline gives CDR1 SGHTA, CDR2 FQGTGA. This CDR3 comprises 16 residues. Stated time point: pre-treatment sample, taken before nivolumab and TIL therapy. The tumor samples were excised metastases, mostly pleural nodules or supraclavicular lymph nodes. This was the immunoSEQ v3 assay. Data came from immunoSEQ multiplex PCR; TCRdb stores just in-frame clones and leaves some out. This sample has approximately 27,000 clones, with about two thirds found just once.

The J gene is TRBJ2-1, the V gene TRBV7-3, with 11 bases fitting TRBD1. The clonotype was recovered from a person between 25 and 80 years old with non-small cell lung cancer. Source: tumor tissue, taken at baseline. The chain's CDR3 is CASSLMGQGVIDEQFF. The CDR3 region has the DNA TGTGCCAGCAGCTTAATGGGACAGGGGGTAATTGATGAGCAGTTCTTC.